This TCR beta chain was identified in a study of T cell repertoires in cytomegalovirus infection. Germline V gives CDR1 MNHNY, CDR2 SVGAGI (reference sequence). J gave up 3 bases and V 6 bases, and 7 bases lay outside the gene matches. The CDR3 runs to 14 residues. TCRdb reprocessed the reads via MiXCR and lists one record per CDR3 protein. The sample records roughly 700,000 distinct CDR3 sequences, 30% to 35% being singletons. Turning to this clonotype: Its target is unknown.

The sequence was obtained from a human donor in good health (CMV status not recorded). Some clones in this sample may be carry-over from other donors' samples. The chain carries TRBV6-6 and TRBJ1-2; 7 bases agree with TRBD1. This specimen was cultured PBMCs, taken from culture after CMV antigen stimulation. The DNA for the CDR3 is TGTGCCAGCAGCTGGGACAGAGGGGACTATGGCTACACCTTC. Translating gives CASSWDRGDYGYTF.